What follows are 27 T cell receptor beta chains derived from one specimen sequenced in a study of cytomegalovirus exposure and HLA in healthy donors (dated by TCRdb to 2017 to 2019). To prepare the library, the immunoSEQ multiplex PCR assay was applied. For the multiplex PCR, a mixture combining 60 forward primers for TCR Vbeta segments and 13 reverse primers for TCR Jbeta segments was used. What TCRdb holds here is the immuneACCESS table cut down to in-frame rearrangements. Part of the clones is not present; checked against another copy, under half of the missing clones reflect an unresolved V gene, and the others are unexplained. For this sample there are 150,000 to 200,000 clones; around 79% appear just once. The ten largest clones represent 1.6% of the sample. The sequencing input was PBMCs. These receptor sequences come from a woman between 50 and 59 years old in good health and CMV-seronegative.

The chain uses TRBV19 and TRBJ1-5; the D is unclear. Germline V CDR1 and CDR2: LNHDA, SQIVND (reference sequence). Trimming took off 3 bases at V and 1 base at J, with 31 bases between the two ends. This CDR3 has 22 residues. CDR3 loop: CASSINERAGRGSGLSNQPQHF. DNA for the CDR3: TGTGCCAGTAGTATTAACGAGCGGGCAGGTAGAGGATCAGGATTGAGCAATCAGCCCCAGCATTTT.

This chain uses TRBV18 with TRBJ2-5, with a tentative D call TRBD2 (6 bases). V was clipped by 8 bases and J by 1 base, with 11 bases between them. Germline V gene sequence: CDR1 KGHSH, CDR2 LQKENI. CDR3 size: 13 residues. The CDR3 region is CASGRDSQETQYF. In nucleotides, the CDR3 is TGTGCCAGCGGCCGGGACTCCCAAGAGACCCAGTACTTC.

The chain employs TRBV27 and TRBJ1-2, with TRBD1 matching 8 bases. Germline V gene data show CDR1 as MNHEY and CDR2 as SMNVEV (reference sequence). V lost 7 bases, J lost 2 bases, and 6 bases stayed unmatched. The CDR3 is made up of 14 amino acids. The CDR3 region is CASTGTGSNYGYTF. The CDR3 nucleotides read TGTGCCAGCACCGGGACAGGCTCGAACTATGGCTACACCTTC.

This sequence joins TRBV7-2 and TRBJ1-1; unclear D gene. The ends were cut back, 6 bases at V and 2 bases at J, with 10 bases in the middle. The CDR3 loop spans 13 amino acids. The V gene's germline CDR1 is SGHTA and CDR2 FQGNSA. This CDR3 reads CASRPTENTEAFF. CDR3 DNA: TGTGCCAGCAGACCTACAGAAAACACTGAAGCTTTCTTT.

The rearrangement joins TRBV27 to TRBJ2-1; maybe TRBD1 (5 bases). The germline CDR1 and CDR2 sequences are MNHEY and SMNVEV (reference sequence). With 5 bases removed from V and 4 bases from J, the gap between germline ends came to 15 bases. This CDR3 comprises 15 residues. The CDR3 DNA reads as TGTGCCAGCAGTGTAAGCTGGGGCGTTTACAATGAGCAGTTCTTC. Protein product: CASSVSWGVYNEQFF.

The rearrangement uses TRBV10-3 and TRBJ1-5, with 10 nucleotides matching TRBD1. The CDR3 spans 13 residues. CDR1 and CDR2 from the germline V gene are ENHRY and SYGVKD. After removal of 9 bases from V and 2 bases from J, the junction contained 1 base not matched to a gene. The CDR3, as DNA: TGTGCCATTGGACAGGGGGGCAATCAGCCCCAGCATTTT. Translation: CAIGQGGNQPQHF.

The rearrangement joins TRBV4-1 to TRBJ2-7; perhaps TRBD2 as D (7 bases). Trimming shortened V by 5 bases and J by 1 base, and 15 bases separated the two germline ends. Germline CDR1 is MGHRA and CDR2 is YSYEKL. This CDR3 is 15 amino acids long. This chain's CDR3 is CASSGAAGASYEQYF. The DNA of the CDR3 is TGCGCCAGCAGCGGGGCGGCGGGGGCTTCCTACGAGCAGTACTTC.

The chain carries TRBV7-2 and TRBJ2-7, with TRBD1 matching over 8 bases. This CDR3 region has 15 residues. J lost 6 bases, V lost 2 bases, and 9 bases had no gene match. The germline gives CDR1 SGHTA, CDR2 FQGNSA. CDR3 in amino acids: CASSLMGRGPIEQYF. Here the CDR3 DNA reads TGTGCCAGCAGCTTAATGGGCAGGGGGCCTATCGAGCAGTACTTC.

This chain links TRBV11-1 with TRBJ2-7, with 7 bases identical to TRBD1. J gave up 2 bases and V 5 bases, and 3 bases lay outside the gene matches. Germline V gene sequence: CDR1 SGHAT, CDR2 FQDESV (reference sequence). The CDR3 extends over 13 amino acids. CDR3 region: CASSIGTAYEQYF. CDR3 coding DNA: TGTGCCAGCAGCATCGGGACAGCCTACGAGCAGTACTTC.

This clone showed up just a few times. The CDR3 sequence: CASSTHLGRPQHF. CDR3 DNA sequence: TGCGCCAGCAGCACTCATCTGGGGCGGCCCCAGCATTTT. This chain uses TRBV4-3 with TRBJ1-5; tentatively, D is TRBD1 (5 bases). Germline CDR1 reads LGHNA; CDR2 reads YSLEER. The CDR3 extends over 13 amino acids. The germline V and J ends were trimmed by 5 bases and 9 bases, with 14 bases remaining between them.

The rearrangement joins TRBV6-6 to TRBJ2-2, with D maybe TRBD2 (5 bases). Trimming stripped 2 bases from V and 5 bases from J, with 9 bases between. The germline CDR1 and CDR2 sequences are MNHNY and SVGAGI (reference sequence). The CDR3 loop spans 14 amino acids. The CDR3 here is CASSYASRTGELFF. The CDR3 nucleotides are TGTGCCAGCAGTTACGCTAGCCGTACCGGGGAGCTGTTTTTT.

The rearrangement links TRBV28 to TRBJ2-3, with 8 bases aligning to TRBD2. CDR1 and CDR2 (germline): MDHEN, SYDVKM. The V gene end was trimmed by 4 bases and the J gene end by 2 bases; junction bases not matched to a gene: 11. The CDR3 loop spans 17 amino acids. CDR3 sequence reads: CASSYLTSGGATDTQYF. The CDR3 DNA reads TGTGCCAGCAGTTACCTAACTAGCGGAGGAGCCACAGATACGCAGTATTTT.

This clone was observed a handful of times. This chain uses TRBV6-5 with TRBJ1-5; TRBD1 aligns across 10 bases. This CDR3 has 15 amino acids. With V trimmed by 6 bases and J by 5 bases, 7 bases remained unmatched. Germline loops: CDR1 MNHEY, CDR2 SVGAGI. The CDR3 DNA sequence: TGTGCCAGCAGCCCGACAGGGGGCGCGTATCAGCCCCAGCATTTT. Translated, it gives CASSPTGGAYQPQHF.

This chain links TRBV28 with TRBJ1-3, with 9 bases lining up with TRBD1. The CDR3 totals 14 residues. J was trimmed by 6 bases and V by 5 bases; bases with no gene match: 5. Germline CDR1 and CDR2: MDHEN and SYDVKM. CDR3 in DNA: TGTGCCAGCAGTGATACAGGGGGCCAAAACACCATATATTTT. The encoded protein is CASSDTGGQNTIYF.

The J gene is TRBJ2-5, the V gene TRBV4-1; D is perhaps TRBD1 (5 bases). The CDR3 loop spans 17 amino acids. The ends were cut back, 1 base at V and 5 bases at J, with 20 bases in the middle. Germline loops: CDR1 MGHRA, CDR2 YSYEKL. The CDR3 nucleotides are TGCGCCAGCAGCCAAGGCCCTAGAATGACAGCAACGGAGACCCAGTACTTC. As protein: CASSQGPRMTATETQYF.

This clone was counted only a few times. The chain carries TRBV5-1 and TRBJ1-4; unclear D gene. Trimming pared 4 bases from V and 4 bases from J, leaving 17 bases between. This CDR3 contains 16 residues. CDR1 SGHRS and CDR2 YFSETQ come from the germline V gene. The CDR3, as DNA: TGCGCCAGCAGCCATGGCGATGGCAGGCTTAATGAAAAACTGTTTTTT. As protein: CASSHGDGRLNEKLFF.

This chain connects TRBV7-2 to TRBJ1-5; 7 positions match TRBD1. The CDR3 has 15 amino acids. Per the germline V gene, CDR1 is SGHTA and CDR2 is FQGNSA. J lost 1 base, V lost 5 bases, and 5 bases had no gene match. CDR3 sequence: CASSRQGSSNQPQHF. The CDR3, as DNA: TGTGCCAGCAGCCGACAGGGTAGCAGCAATCAGCCCCAGCATTTT.

This clone was observed a few times. The CDR3 sequence is CASRYKGADSYGYTF. In DNA form, the CDR3 reads TGTGCCAGTAGGTACAAAGGGGCGGATTCCTATGGCTACACCTTC. The V gene is TRBV19, the J gene TRBJ1-2; weak D call: TRBD1 (5 bases). Per germline, CDR1 LNHDA and CDR2 SQIVND (reference sequence). Trimming took off 6 bases at V and 4 bases at J, with 18 bases between the two ends. The CDR3 has 15 amino acids.

The CDR3 sequence: CASTPRQMNTEAFF. CDR3 DNA: TGTGCCAGCACCCCGAGGCAGATGAACACTGAAGCTTTCTTT. This chain uses TRBV19 with TRBJ1-1; D is unresolved. The length of the CDR3 is 14 residues. Germline-derived CDR1 and CDR2 are LNHDA and SQIVND (reference sequence). The V end was cut by 9 bases, the J end by 0 bases, with 14 bases between.

This sequence joins TRBV5-8 and TRBJ2-5, with 7 bases matching TRBD2. Germline values: CDR1 SGHTS, CDR2 YDEGEE. Trimming cost V 2 bases and J 4 bases; bases outside gene matches: 5. This CDR3 has 14 amino acids. In nucleotides, the CDR3 is TGTGCCAGCAGCTTATGGGCTAGCGGAGAGACCCAGTACTTC. Its protein is CASSLWASGETQYF.

The chain recombines TRBV19 with TRBJ2-1, with 9 bases aligning to TRBD2. The V gene's germline CDR1 is LNHDA and CDR2 SQIVND (reference sequence). The CDR3 is 19 residues long. The J segment lost 2 bases and the V segment lost 0 bases, leaving 11 bases of the junction unmatched. For the CDR3, the DNA is TGTGCCAGTAGTATAGATCCCAGGACTAGCGAAGGGCCCTACAATGAGCAGTTCTTC. Its translation: CASSIDPRTSEGPYNEQFF.

This chain links TRBV6-5 with TRBJ1-4; D is perhaps TRBD1 (6 bases). This CDR3 is 14 amino acids long. V gave up 11 bases and J gave up 0 bases, with 13 bases separating them. Germline V lookup: CDR1 MNHEY, CDR2 SVGAGI. CDR3 sequence: CASRGIATNEKLFF. CDR3 coding DNA: TGTGCCTCCAGGGGCATTGCAACTAATGAAAAACTGTTTTTT.

The chain joins TRBV6-1 to TRBJ1-4, with TRBD1 identical over 8 bases. CDR3 length equals 15 residues. CDR1 MNHNS and CDR2 SASEGT come from the germline V gene. The V segment lost 5 bases and the J segment 8 bases; nucleotides outside the gene matches: 10. CDR3 nucleotides: TGTGCCAGCAGTCGTCGACAGGGGATAGAGGAAAAACTGTTTTTT. Translated, it gives CASSRRQGIEEKLFF.

V and J are TRBV13 and TRBJ1-1, with TRBD1 matching 10 bases. Germline CDR1 and CDR2: PRHDT and FYEKMQ (reference sequence). The CDR3 sequence is 15 residues long. V shed 5 bases, J shed 6 bases, and the junction held 9 bases outside the gene matches. The CDR3 DNA sequence: TGTGCCAGCAGCCTAGACGGACAGGGGGTCGCTGAAGCTTTCTTT. Its translation: CASSLDGQGVAEAFF.

This sequence joins TRBV19 and TRBJ2-3, with a possible D match to TRBD2 (6 bases). The germline CDR1 and CDR2 sequences are LNHDA and SQIVND (reference sequence). Trimming cost V 4 bases and J 2 bases, with 7 bases left between them. This CDR3 contains 13 residues. The CDR3 protein is CASSRDFTDTQYF. The DNA of the CDR3 is TGTGCCAGTAGTAGGGACTTCACAGATACGCAGTATTTT.

The chain carries TRBV28 and TRBJ1-2; D call uncertain. CDR1 is MDHEN, CDR2 SYDVKM, per germline. Trimming left V 5 bases short and J 9 bases short, with 10 bases between. This CDR3 comprises 11 residues. For the CDR3, the DNA is TGTGCCAGCAGTGGAGGGAGGAGCTACACCTTC. Encoded protein: CASSGGRSYTF.

A single count supports this clone. The rearrangement joins TRBV10-2 to TRBJ2-7; D may be TRBD2 (6 bases). This CDR3 has 14 amino acids. The germline V and J ends were trimmed by 6 bases and 0 bases, with 12 bases remaining between them. Germline loops: CDR1 WSHSY, CDR2 SAAADI. This chain's CDR3 is CASRAGSSSYEQYF. DNA for the CDR3: TGCGCCAGCAGGGCGGGGTCGAGCTCCTACGAGCAGTACTTC.